This record covers a single TCR beta chain. This record comes from a study of blood T cell repertoires in COVID-19. Clones were sequenced by immunoSEQ multiplex PCR, and TCRdb holds only the in-frame ones, with some missing. Here the sample spans about 98,000 clones, 65% to 85% being singletons. Germline V gene sequence: CDR1 KGHSH, CDR2 LQKENI. The CDR3 consists of 13 residues. V shed 1 base, J shed 6 bases, and the junction held 1 base outside the gene matches. Sequences were obtained from peripheral blood. V gene TRBV18 combines with J gene TRBJ1-2; 8 bases fit TRBD1. The sequence came from an elderly woman with acute or convalescent COVID-19. The CDR3 loop is CASSPQQGDGYTF. Here the CDR3 DNA reads TGTGCCAGCTCACCACAACAGGGGGATGGCTACACCTTC.